The entry below describes one T cell receptor (beta chain). The sample is drawn from a study of T-cell reconstitution after alpha-beta-depleted transplantation in children. CDR1 is DFQATT and CDR2 is SNEGSKA in the germline V gene (reference sequence). The CDR3 spans 15 residues. The ends were cut back, 3 bases at V and 1 base at J, with 13 bases in the middle. Library preparation (for TCRbeta) was performed with unique molecular identifiers. A single record per CDR3 protein comes from TCRdb applying MiXCR to the PCR reads. The sample has about 270,000 distinct CDR3 sequences; about a tenth are singletons.

This specimen consisted of PBMCs from the stem cell graft donor, obtained from the stem cell graft. The chain has TRBV20-1 and TRBJ1-5; TRBD1 might be the D (5 bases). This TCR came from a human donor who donated a stem cell graft to a child with SCID. Here the CDR3 reads CSASRQGQSNQPQHF. CDR3 in DNA: TGCAGTGCTAGTCGGCAGGGTCAAAGCAATCAGCCCCAGCATTTT.